A single sample gave rise to the 10 T cell receptor beta chains below, sequenced in a study of blood T cells in healthy people across ages. Primed by a sample-barcoded 5' primer and a J-beta primer mix, a second PCR proceeded for roughly 6 to 12 cycles. Each CDR3 protein is one row after TCRdb ran MiXCR on the 5' RACE reads. The table records roughly 800,000 distinct CDR3 sequences, nearly 60% of them present only once. Sequencing was done on a sample of blood. These receptor sequences come from a man aged 25-40 years in good health.

The chain carries TRBV27 and TRBJ1-2, with TRBD1 as a possible D gene (5 bases). Deletions cut 5 bases from V and 6 bases from J, with 16 bases between. The germline V gene has CDR1 MNHEY and CDR2 SMNVEV (reference sequence). The CDR3 runs to 14 residues. Written as DNA, the CDR3 is TGTGCCAGCAGTCCACTACGGGGCTCTGATGGCTACACCTTC. This translates into CASSPLRGSDGYTF.

J is TRBJ2-1 and V is TRBV7-9; 7 positions agree with TRBD2. CDR3 length: 12 amino acids. Germline V gives CDR1 SEHNR, CDR2 FQNEAQ (reference sequence). With 10 bases clipped from V and 9 bases from J, the junction kept 9 bases outside the gene matches. The CDR3 DNA reads TGTGCCATCGCCAGAAGCGGGACTGAGCAGTTCTTC. Translation gives CAIARSGTEQFF.

This clonotype was seen a single time. V and J are TRBV7-2 and TRBJ2-3, with 13 bases matching TRBD2. The germline V gene has CDR1 SGHTA and CDR2 FQGNSA. The CDR3 consists of 18 residues. V lost 1 base and J lost 2; bases outside the gene matches: 6. CDR3 sequence: CASSLGLAGGLSTDTQYF. CDR3 nucleotide sequence: TGTGCCAGCAGCTTAGGACTAGCGGGGGGCCTTTCCACAGATACGCAGTATTTT. The full variable domain, completed using reference TRBV7-2 and TRBJ2-3, is GAGVSQSPSNKVTEKGKDVELRCDPISGHTALYWYRQSLGQGLEFLIYFQGNSAPDKSGLPSDRFSAERTGGSVSTLTIQRTQQEDSAVYLCASSLGLAGGLSTDTQYFGPGTRLTVL.

This clonotype was observed a handful of times. The V gene is TRBV12-3 or TRBV12-4, the J gene TRBJ2-1; D unclear. V was trimmed by 0 bases and J by 9 bases, leaving 9 bases between them. The CDR3 has 13 residues. The CDR3 protein is CASSLAPGLEQFF. Here the CDR3 DNA reads TGTGCCAGCAGTTTAGCGCCCGGGCTTGAGCAGTTCTTC.

The rearrangement joins TRBV27 to TRBJ2-7; D is possibly TRBD1 (5 bases). Germline V gene lookup returns CDR1 MNHEY and CDR2 SMNVEV (reference sequence). V lost 5 bases and J lost 2, with 10 bases in between. The CDR3 has 13 residues. The CDR3 DNA follows: TGTGCCAGCAGTAGTGGGGCTGCCTACGAGCAGTACTTC. Protein: CASSSGAAYEQYF.

This clonotype was observed once. The CDR3 loop reads CASSPPLGRLTQETQYF. In DNA form, the CDR3 reads TGTGCCAGCAGTCCCCCGTTGGGCAGGCTCACTCAAGAGACCCAGTACTTC. The chain recombines TRBV28 with TRBJ2-5; no reliable D call. The germline V gene encodes CDR1 MDHEN and CDR2 SYDVKM. The CDR3 extends over 17 amino acids. V lost 5 bases and J 2 bases, leaving 21 bases between the germline ends.

This clonotype occurred a few times. This chain connects TRBV20-1 to TRBJ2-5, with D unclear. Germline CDR1 reads DFQATT; CDR2 reads SNEGSKA (reference sequence). V dropped 3 bases and J dropped 0 bases, with 5 bases sitting between them. This CDR3 is built from 12 residues. Written as DNA, the CDR3 is TGCAGTGCTAGCAGGAACCAAGAGACCCAGTACTTC. Residues: CSASRNQETQYF.

V is TRBV3-1 and J is TRBJ2-3; no reliable D call. The length of the CDR3 is 13 residues. Trimming took 8 bases from V and 0 from J, leaving 9 bases between them. Germline V gene lookup returns CDR1 LGHDT and CDR2 YNNKEL (reference sequence). The CDR3 protein is CASQAPSTDTQYF. The CDR3 DNA follows: TGTGCCAGCCAAGCTCCTAGCACAGATACGCAGTATTTT.

The chain employs TRBV15 and TRBJ2-5; TRBD2 might be the D (6 bases). The CDR3 runs to 15 residues. CDR1 is LNHNV and CDR2 is YYDKDF in the germline V gene (reference sequence). V gave up 3 bases and J gave up 1 base, with 12 bases separating them. The CDR3 nucleotides read TGTGCCACCAGCAGTGGAGGGAGGAGCCAAGAGACCCAGTACTTC. It encodes CATSSGGRSQETQYF.

The chain joins TRBV25-1 to TRBJ2-6; D uncertain. Per germline, CDR1 MGHDK and CDR2 SYGVNS. The CDR3 consists of 15 residues. V was trimmed by 1 base and J by 1 base, leaving 5 bases between them. In DNA form, the CDR3 reads TGTGCCAGCAGTGAATTGAGATCTGGGGCCAACGTCCTGACTTTC. This translates into CASSELRSGANVLTF.